This T cell receptor beta chain was captured in a study of Tregs in tolerant kidney transplant recipients (dated 2019 in TCRdb). Describing the broader study: The study applied TCRbeta sequencing to find donor-specific regulatory T cells before combined kidney and bone marrow transplantation and then followed those same cells after transplant. TCRbeta repertoire sequencing was used in 3 healthy controls to compare several methods for expanding Tregs specific for an allogeneic donor. Here is what the overall study found, with its caveats: The study was limited by small patient numbers, and the findings need validation in larger populations and under other immunosuppression protocols. Although technical replication error seemed to be minimal, the question of biological reproducibility was not addressed directly. The most biologically relevant and donor-specific TCRbeta repertoire appeared to be identified by expanding Tregs with activated donor B cells.

This clone was observed a few times. Its antigen is not yet known. No base quality information exists; no much larger clone differs at one position. Thawed PBMCs were FACS-sorted into unstimulated Tregs (CD4+CD25+CD127-), CD4+ non-Tregs (CD4+CD25-), CD4 cells and CD8 cells. Healthy control blood came either as purchased buffy coats or from healthy volunteers. Healthy control blood was processed by Ficoll density gradient to PBMCs and cryopreserved; patient PBMCs were collected before and after transplant. Genomic DNA was extracted from sorted cells with the QIAGEN DNeasy Blood and Tissue Kit for TCRbeta CDR3 sequencing. High-throughput TCRbeta CDR3 sequencing, which included PCR amplification with bias correction and internal controls, was done commercially through immunoSEQ. As for how the authors treated the data: Unique productive TCRbeta sequences were defined by CDR3 nucleotide sequence when primers matched and otherwise by CDR3 amino acid sequence together with Vbeta and Jbeta genes. To correct for sorting error, sequences found in more than one sorted population at a frequency ratio of 2:1 or less were discarded, and the remaining shared sequences were assigned to the population with the higher frequency. A sequence was defined as donor-reactive if the sequence was expanded at least 5-fold in CFSE-low cells compared with unstimulated cells and had a frequency of at least 0.01% in CFSE-low cells. Repertoire divergence was quantified by Jensen-Shannon divergence calculated from the top 100 TCRbeta sequences ranked by frequency. When a sample had multiple sequencing runs, each run was corrected for sorting error separately and the runs were then pooled. In TCRdb, the immuneACCESS table is reduced to in-frame sequences with V and J assigned. These tables do not hold every clone; where another copy was compared, an unresolved V gene accounts for under half, and the others remain unexplained. That table gives V, J and clone size, and the DNA gave D and trimming. The sample table holds approximately 260,000 clones, of which 80% to 85% were seen once. The leading ten clones occupy less than 0.75% of the sample.

Trimming costs V 7 bases and J 2 bases, and their ends lie 14 bases apart. The CDR3 sequence holds 14 residues, the cysteine and phenylalanine included. The kept DNA is CDR3 alone, 42 bases in frame from the first base. CDR1 and CDR2, looked up from the germline V gene, are ENHRY and SYGVKD. The sequence was collected from a human donor in good health. Sequenced material: CD4+ T cells from blood. Recombination connected TRBV10-3 to TRBJ2-5, with a weak D call of TRBD2 (6 bases match). The base sequence is TGTGCCATCAAGGGAGGTAGCGGACAAGAGACCCAGTACTTC. This gives the protein CAIKGGSGQETQYF.